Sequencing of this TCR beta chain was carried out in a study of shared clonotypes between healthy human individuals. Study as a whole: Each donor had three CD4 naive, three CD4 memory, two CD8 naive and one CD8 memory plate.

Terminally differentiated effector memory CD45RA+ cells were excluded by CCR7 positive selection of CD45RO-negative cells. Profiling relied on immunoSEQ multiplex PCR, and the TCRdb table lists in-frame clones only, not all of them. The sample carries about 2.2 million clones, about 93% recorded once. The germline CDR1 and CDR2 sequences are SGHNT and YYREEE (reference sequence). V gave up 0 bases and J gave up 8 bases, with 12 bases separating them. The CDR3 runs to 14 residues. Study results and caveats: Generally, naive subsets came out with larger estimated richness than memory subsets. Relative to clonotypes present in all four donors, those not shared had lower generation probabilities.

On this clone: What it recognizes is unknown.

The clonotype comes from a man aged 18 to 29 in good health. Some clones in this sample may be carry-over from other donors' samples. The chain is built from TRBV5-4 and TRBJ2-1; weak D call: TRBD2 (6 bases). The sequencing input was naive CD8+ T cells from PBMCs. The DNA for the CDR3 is TGTGCCAGCAGCTTGGTATCCCGCGGGGATGAGCAGTTCTTC. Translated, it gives CASSLVSRGDEQFF.